The 23 T cell receptor beta chains below were found in one sample sequenced in a study of T-cell reconstitution after alpha-beta-depleted transplantation in children. As it was prepared, the TCRbeta library received unique molecular identifiers. TCRdb redid the calling of the PCR reads with MiXCR, one entry per CDR3 protein. Of roughly 240,000 distinct CDR3 sequences listed, 8.2% were seen once; the top ten hold 6.3%. Sequenced here: PBMCs, mostly from graft donor cells, sampled 180 days after TCRalphabeta/CD19-depleted stem cell transplant. These receptors were obtained from a male patient under 18 who had a stem cell transplant for acute lymphoblastic leukemia, so the T cells may come from the graft donor.

In its sample, this clonotype was seen many times. This chain uses TRBV20-1 with TRBJ2-3; 11 bases agree with TRBD2. The CDR3 covers 15 residues. V was pared by 4 bases and J by 0 bases, with 3 bases of the junction left unmatched. Per the germline V gene, CDR1 is DFQATT and CDR2 is SNEGSKA (reference sequence). The CDR3 loop is CSATSGGTSTDTQYF. The CDR3 DNA follows: TGCAGTGCTACTAGCGGGGGGACGAGCACAGATACGCAGTATTTT.

This clonotype was recorded many times. V usage is TRBV28 and J usage is TRBJ2-7; D might be TRBD2 (5 bases). The CDR3 covers 14 residues. Germline values: CDR1 MDHEN, CDR2 SYDVKM. Trimming pared 3 bases from V and 3 bases from J, leaving 12 bases between. In DNA, the CDR3 is TGTGCCAGCAGTTTCTGGACTTTGAACTACGAGCAGTACTTC. Translated, it gives CASSFWTLNYEQYF.

This clonotype came up many times. The chain joins TRBV28 to TRBJ2-1, with TRBD1 matching over 8 bases. The V gene's germline CDR1 is MDHEN and CDR2 SYDVKM. The CDR3 runs 15 residues. With V trimmed by 3 bases and J by 3 bases, 4 bases remained unmatched. The CDR3 reads CASSFRDRYYNEQFF. The CDR3 DNA sequence: TGTGCCAGCAGTTTTCGGGACAGGTACTACAATGAGCAGTTCTTC.

As for this clonotype: Being one base from a much bigger clone, this may be a read error. The V gene is TRBV18, the J gene TRBJ2-7; D is ambiguous. This CDR3 spans 12 amino acids. Germline loops: CDR1 KGHSH, CDR2 LQKENI. CDR3 sequence: CASSDVSCEQYF. CDR3 sequence (DNA): TGTGCCAGCTCGGATGTCTCCTGCGAGCAGTACTTC.

At least ten counts were recorded for this clonotype. The rearrangement joins TRBV5-1 to TRBJ1-2, with TRBD1 identical over 8 bases. J lost 8 bases, V lost 0 bases, and 3 bases had no gene match. Germline CDR1 is SGHRS and CDR2 is YFSETQ. The CDR3 consists of 13 residues. CDR3 protein: CASSLGTGQGYTF. The CDR3 DNA reads as TGCGCCAGCAGCTTGGGGACAGGGCAGGGCTACACCTTC.

This clonotype has a count of ten or more. This chain joins TRBV6-2 or TRBV6-3 and TRBJ1-1, with a possible D match to TRBD1 (5 bases). Trimming removed 2 bases at V and 4 bases at J, with 17 bases between. The CDR3 runs to 16 residues. CDR1 is MNHEY and CDR2 is SVGEGT in the germline V gene. CDR3 bases: TGTGCCAGCAGTTACGCCCCGGCAGGGAGAGCCACTGAAGCTTTCTTT. It is translated as CASSYAPAGRATEAFF.

This clonotype was picked up many times. The chain couples TRBV6-1 to TRBJ2-3, with a weak D call TRBD2 (7 bases). This CDR3 is built from 17 residues. CDR1 is MNHNS and CDR2 is SASEGT in the germline V gene. V was pared by 6 bases and J by 0 bases, with 19 bases between. Written as DNA, the CDR3 is TGTGCCAGCAGGGACAGCCCGGGGGGCCTGAGCACAGATACGCAGTATTTT. This codes for CASRDSPGGLSTDTQYF.

This clonotype was detected many times. This chain links TRBV5-1 with TRBJ1-1, with 9 bases lining up with TRBD1. The CDR3 consists of 14 residues. Germline V gene lookup returns CDR1 SGHRS and CDR2 YFSETQ. V lost 5 bases, J lost 6 bases, and 8 bases stayed unmatched. The CDR3 nucleotides read TGCGCCAGCAGTCGGGACAGGGATTTGCCTGAAGCTTTCTTT. This translates into CASSRDRDLPEAFF.

This clonotype was found many times. This rearrangement joins TRBV3-1 to TRBJ1-3; the D gene is possibly TRBD1 (5 bases). The CDR3 covers 16 residues. Germline CDR1 LGHDT, CDR2 YNNKEL (reference sequence). The V gene lost 4 bases and the J gene lost 0 bases, with 13 bases spanning the gap. The CDR3 spells CASSRHRGHSGNTIYF. CDR3 nucleotide sequence: TGTGCCAGCAGCCGCCACCGGGGCCACTCTGGAAACACCATATATTTT.

At least ten counts were recorded for this clonotype. The chain couples TRBV6-1 to TRBJ1-5; TRBD1 agrees at 8 bases. The germline CDR1 and CDR2 sequences are MNHNS and SASEGT. The CDR3 contains 17 residues. V lost 2 bases to trimming and J lost 2 bases; unmatched junction nucleotides: 8. CDR3 bases: TGTGCCAGCAGTGAACCTACGGACAGGGTGGGCAATCAGCCCCAGCATTTT. This sequence encodes CASSEPTDRVGNQPQHF.

This clonotype came up many times. V is TRBV29-1 and J is TRBJ2-3, with D maybe TRBD1 (6 bases). This CDR3 has 12 amino acids. Germline CDR1 is SQVTM and CDR2 is ANQGSEA. Trimming cost V 5 bases and J 4 bases, with 10 bases left between them. CDR3 residues: CSVTTGSDTQYF. The DNA of the CDR3 is TGCAGCGTTACCACAGGGTCAGATACGCAGTATTTT.

Concerning this clonotype itself: A read error is possible here, since a much larger clone lies one base away. The chain employs TRBV12-3 or TRBV12-4 and TRBJ1-1, with D unresolved. The CDR3 is 15 residues long. Here the CDR3 DNA reads TGTGCCAGCAGTTTAAGGGAGCCCATGAACGCTGAAGCTTTCTTT. It specifies CASSLREPMNAEAFF.

The chain has TRBV29-1 and TRBJ2-5; D unresolved. The CDR3 covers 12 residues. Germline CDR1 SQVTM, CDR2 ANQGSEA. V shed 6 bases and J shed 1 base, with 9 bases lying between them. The CDR3 DNA sequence: TGCAGCGTGCAGTTATCCCAAGAGACCCAGTACTTC. Translating gives CSVQLSQETQYF.

This clonotype showed up many times. The rearrangement joins TRBV28 to TRBJ1-5; TRBD1 might be the D (5 bases). CDR1 is MDHEN and CDR2 is SYDVKM in the germline V gene. The CDR3 runs 14 residues. V dropped 4 bases and J dropped 1 base, with 8 bases sitting between them. The CDR3 DNA follows: TGTGCCAGCAGTTCAGGGTCGAGCAATCAGCCCCAGCATTTT. Its protein is CASSSGSSNQPQHF. Looking up the rest from reference TRBV28 and TRBJ1-5 gives the full variable domain: DVKVTQSSRYLVKRTGEKVFLECVQDMDHENMFWYRQDPGLGLRLIYFSYDVKMKEKGDIPEGYSVSREKKERFSLILESASTNQTSMYLCASSSGSSNQPQHFGDGTRLSIL.

At least ten counts were recorded for this clonotype. The chain has TRBV4-2 and TRBJ1-6; D is ambiguous. The CDR3 has 17 residues. CDR1 is LGHNA, CDR2 YNFKEQ, per germline. V lost 2 bases, J lost 0 bases, and 11 bases lay in between. For the CDR3, the DNA is TGTGCCAGCAGCCAAAATTTTCGGAGCTCCTATAATTCACCCCTCCACTTT. This translates into CASSQNFRSSYNSPLHF.

This clonotype was seen many times. This chain joins TRBV7-6 and TRBJ2-7; D is undetermined. Deletions cut 0 bases from V and 3 bases from J, with 6 bases between. The V gene's germline CDR1 is SGHVS and CDR2 FNYEAQ. CDR3 length: 13 residues. The CDR3, as DNA: TGTGCCAGCAGCTTAGCGTTTAACTACGAGCAGTACTTC. The encoded protein is CASSLAFNYEQYF. The full variable domain, with the rest looked up from reference TRBV7-6 and TRBJ2-7, is GAGVSQSPRYKVTKRGQDVALRCDPISGHVSLYWYRQALGQGPEFLTYFNYEAQQDKSGLPNDRFSAERPEGSISTLTIQRTEQRDSAMYRCASSLAFNYEQYFGPGTRLTVT.

At least ten counts were recorded for this clonotype. The CDR3 is CASSLWLSSYNEQFF. The CDR3 nucleotides read TGTGCCAGCAGCTTGTGGTTGAGCTCCTACAATGAGCAGTTCTTC. The chain couples TRBV7-3 to TRBJ2-1; no clear D gene. Trimming removed 3 bases at V and 0 bases at J, with 9 bases between. The CDR3 length is 15 residues. Germline lookup yields CDR1 SGHTA and CDR2 FQGTGA.

This clonotype appeared many times. The V gene is TRBV5-6, the J gene TRBJ1-1, with 7 bases that match TRBD1. Per the germline V gene, CDR1 is SGHDT and CDR2 is YYEEEE. CDR3 length: 16 amino acids. V gave up 1 base and J gave up 0 bases; unmatched junction bases: 6. The CDR3 loop is CASSLSRGIVNTEAFF. The CDR3 DNA is TGTGCCAGCAGCTTGAGCAGGGGGATAGTGAACACTGAAGCTTTCTTT. Full variable domain (rest looked up from reference TRBV5-6 and TRBJ1-1): DAGVTQSPTHLIKTRGQQVTLRCSPKSGHDTVSWYQQALGQGPQFIFQYYEEEERQRGNFPDRFSGHQFPNYSSELNVNALLLGDSALYLCASSLSRGIVNTEAFFGQGTRLTVV.

This clonotype has ten or more counts. CDR3: CASSLGHGTGSTDTQYF. DNA of the CDR3: TGTGCCAGCAGTTTGGGCCACGGGACAGGCAGCACAGATACGCAGTATTTT. The chain carries TRBV12-3 or TRBV12-4 and TRBJ2-3, with 8 bases fitting TRBD1. V shed 3 bases and J 0 bases; nucleotides not matched to a gene: 8. This CDR3 has 17 amino acids.

This clonotype appeared many times. V and J are TRBV28 and TRBJ1-1; 7 bases are shared with TRBD1. Germline CDR1 reads MDHEN; CDR2 reads SYDVKM. V lost 5 bases and J lost 7; bases outside the gene matches: 7. CDR3 size: 13 residues. In DNA, the CDR3 is TGTGCCAGCAGTACCACAGGGGTGGGTGAAGCTTTCTTT. This gives the protein CASSTTGVGEAFF.

This clonotype was detected many times. The chain employs TRBV4-2 and TRBJ2-3; 8 bases fit TRBD1. V was pared by 0 bases and J by 1 base, with 0 bases of the junction left unmatched. The CDR3 runs 15 residues. The V gene's germline CDR1 is LGHNA and CDR2 YNFKEQ. Here the CDR3 reads CASSQETGGTDTQYF. The CDR3 region has the DNA TGTGCCAGCAGCCAAGAGACAGGGGGCACAGATACGCAGTATTTT.

This sequence joins TRBV3-1 and TRBJ2-5; 10 nucleotides match TRBD2. CDR1 and CDR2 (germline): LGHDT, YNNKEL (reference sequence). CDR3 length equals 16 residues. The V segment lost 4 bases and the J segment 0 bases; nucleotides outside the gene matches: 5. CDR3 DNA: TGTGCCAGCAGCCCTAGCGGGGGAGTGTACCAAGAGACCCAGTACTTC. This translates into CASSPSGGVYQETQYF.

This clonotype has at least ten counts. The genes are TRBV20-1 and TRBJ2-3; a weak D match, TRBD2 (6 bases). V lost 0 bases to trimming and J lost 0 bases, with 19 bases between them. The germline V gene has CDR1 DFQATT and CDR2 SNEGSKA (reference sequence). This CDR3 has 18 amino acids. This CDR3 is CSARDRLAAFLSTDTQYF. As DNA, the CDR3 is TGCAGTGCTAGAGATCGGTTAGCGGCATTCCTTAGCACAGATACGCAGTATTTT.